These 29 T cell receptor beta chains originate from one sample sequenced in a study of blood T cell repertoires in COVID-19. Only in-frame clones appear in the TCRdb table, and some are missing; sequencing was by immunoSEQ multiplex PCR. The repertoire holds about 180,000 clones, 87% seen once, with 2.5% in the top ten. Sequenced sample: peripheral blood. The origin of the receptors is a man aged 35 to 55 with active or convalescent COVID-19.

V is TRBV6-5 and J is TRBJ1-2, with TRBD1 matching 8 bases. Germline V gene sequence: CDR1 MNHEY, CDR2 SVGAGI. The ends lost 6 bases at V and 8 bases at J; junction bases unmatched: 8. The CDR3 runs to 13 residues. Here the CDR3 DNA reads TGTGCCAGCAGCCGGACAGGGAGAGAGGGCTACACCTTC. This translates into CASSRTGREGYTF.

The sample holds one count of this clone. CDR3 amino acids: CASSLSVLSYTF. The CDR3 nucleotides read TGTGCCAGCAGTTTAAGCGTACTGAGCTACACCTTC. The chain couples TRBV28 to TRBJ1-2; D is undetermined. The CDR3 is 12 residues long. Germline CDR1 reads MDHEN; CDR2 reads SYDVKM. V shed 2 bases and J shed 9 bases, with 10 bases lying between them.

The table lists this clone with a count of one. The chain has TRBV27 and TRBJ1-6; tentatively, D is TRBD1 (5 bases). Trimming removed 6 bases from V and 0 bases from J, with 21 bases in between. The CDR3 sequence is 19 residues long. Per germline, CDR1 MNHEY and CDR2 SMNVEV (reference sequence). CDR3 amino acids: CASSRTLHTGGSYNSPLHF. The CDR3 nucleotides are TGTGCCAGCAGCCGGACTCTACACACGGGGGGCTCCTATAATTCACCCCTCCACTTT.

The chain links TRBV12-3 or TRBV12-4 to TRBJ2-7; D gene unclear. The ends were cut back, 6 bases at V and 3 bases at J, with 3 bases in the middle. CDR3 size: 10 residues. DNA for the CDR3: TGTGCCAGCAGCATCTACGAGCAGTACTTC. It specifies CASSIYEQYF.

The chain recombines TRBV6-1 with TRBJ2-3; TRBD2 aligns across 7 bases. The CDR3 totals 15 residues. The trim removed 2 bases at V and 2 bases at J, leaving 4 bases unmatched. From germline, CDR1 is MNHNS and CDR2 SASEGT. The CDR3 region has the DNA TGTGCCAGCAGTGAACGGGGAGGGCCCACAGATACGCAGTATTTT. This encodes CASSERGGPTDTQYF.

This clone was seen only a few times. The CDR3 loop reads CASSQVGGLTYNEQFF. Written as DNA, the CDR3 is TGTGCCAGCAGCCAGGTGGGGGGACTAACCTACAATGAGCAGTTCTTC. The genes are TRBV27 and TRBJ2-1, with 7 bases aligning to TRBD2. V shed 6 bases, J shed 2 bases, and the junction held 10 bases outside the gene matches. From germline, CDR1 is MNHEY and CDR2 SMNVEV (reference sequence). This CDR3 is 16 amino acids long.

The chain joins TRBV6-5 to TRBJ2-5; possible D gene TRBD1, 6 bases. Germline V gene lookup returns CDR1 MNHEY and CDR2 SVGAGI. The CDR3 totals 15 residues. Trimming pared 5 bases from V and 4 bases from J, leaving 17 bases between. This CDR3 reads CASSKTYRVGETQYF. The DNA for the CDR3 is TGTGCCAGCAGTAAGACATACAGGGTTGGAGAGACCCAGTACTTC.

The CDR3 spells CASSGLSNYGYTF. The CDR3 DNA reads as TGTGCCAGCAGTGGTCTCTCCAACTATGGCTACACCTTC. The rearrangement joins TRBV2 to TRBJ1-2; no firm D call. V was trimmed by 4 bases and J by 2 bases, leaving 8 bases between them. Germline V CDR1 and CDR2: SNHLY, FYNNEI. This CDR3 contains 13 residues. Using reference TRBV2 and TRBJ1-2 for the parts outside the CDR3, the full variable domain is EPEVTQTPSHQVTQMGQEVILRCVPISNHLYFYWYRQILGQKVEFLVSFYNNEISEKSEIFDDQFSVERPDGSNFTLKIRSTKLEDSAMYFCASSGLSNYGYTFGSGTRLTVV.

V usage is TRBV7-3 and J usage is TRBJ2-1, with TRBD2 matching over 9 bases. The germline CDR1 and CDR2 sequences are SGHTA and FQGTGA. This CDR3 is 21 amino acids long. V was pared by 4 bases and J by 0 bases, with 19 bases of the junction left unmatched. The CDR3 nucleotides read TGTGCCAGCAGCTCCTTCAGACTAGCGGAGGATCAAAACCGCTCCTACAATGAGCAGTTCTTC. Translation: CASSSFRLAEDQNRSYNEQFF.

The chain combines TRBV2 with TRBJ1-5; D not resolved. Trimming removed 7 bases at V and 1 base at J, with 11 bases between. Per germline, CDR1 SNHLY and CDR2 FYNNEI. This CDR3 has 14 amino acids. The DNA for the CDR3 is TGTGCCAGCAAGGAGGGCGGGAGCAATCAGCCCCAGCATTTT. It codes for CASKEGGSNQPQHF.

V gene TRBV9 combines with J gene TRBJ2-7, with 7 bases aligning to TRBD2. Germline V gene data show CDR1 as SGDLS and CDR2 as YYNGEE. With 4 bases clipped from V and 4 bases from J, the junction kept 20 bases outside the gene matches. The length of the CDR3 is 18 residues. DNA of the CDR3: TGTGCCAGCAGCCCCGGGAGTAGCGGGTGGGGTAGACAGTACGAGCAGTACTTC. It translates to CASSPGSSGWGRQYEQYF. Supplemented by reference TRBV9 and TRBJ2-7, the full variable domain reads DSGVTQTPKHLITATGQRVTLRCSPRSGDLSVYWYQQSLDQGLQFLIQYYNGEERAKGNILERFSAQQFPDLHSELNLSSLELGDSALYFCASSPGSSGWGRQYEQYFGPGTRLTVT.

The V call is TRBV11-2, the J call TRBJ1-2, with 8 nucleotides matching TRBD1. The CDR3 covers 13 residues. The V gene end was trimmed by 3 bases and the J gene end by 4 bases; junction bases not matched to a gene: 1. CDR1 and CDR2 from the germline V gene are SGHAT and FQNNGV. In DNA, the CDR3 is TGTGCCAGCAGCTTCGACAGGGGCTATGGCTACACCTTC. Protein sequence: CASSFDRGYGYTF.

The V gene is TRBV5-1, the J gene TRBJ1-5; tentatively, D is TRBD1 (5 bases). V was trimmed by 4 bases and J by 2 bases, leaving 13 bases between them. The germline V gene has CDR1 SGHRS and CDR2 YFSETQ. The CDR3 covers 15 residues. This CDR3 is CASSETGVRNQPQHF. The CDR3 DNA sequence: TGCGCCAGCAGCGAAACAGGTGTTCGCAATCAGCCCCAGCATTTT.

This clone was counted once. V and J are TRBV18 and TRBJ1-5; 10 bases fit TRBD1. CDR3 size: 15 residues. CDR1 is KGHSH, CDR2 LQKENI, per germline. Germline trimming cut 3 bases from V and 6 bases from J; bases unmatched to any gene: 5. The CDR3 sequence is CASSPGTGVPQPQHF. In nucleotides, the CDR3 is TGTGCCAGCTCACCCGGGACAGGGGTCCCTCAGCCCCAGCATTTT.

This chain links TRBV28 with TRBJ2-3; TRBD1 matches at 7 bases. V trimming: 10 bases; J trimming: 3 bases; junction bases outside the gene matches: 7. There are 13 residues in the CDR3. Germline V gives CDR1 MDHEN, CDR2 SYDVKM. DNA of the CDR3: TGTGCCACCGACAGGGAAAGTACAGATACGCAGTATTTT. Its protein product is CATDRESTDTQYF.

This chain links TRBV9 with TRBJ2-1, with 7 bases identical to TRBD1. The V gene's germline CDR1 is SGDLS and CDR2 YYNGEE. CDR3 length: 17 residues. V trimming: 0 bases; J trimming: 7 bases; junction bases outside the gene matches: 13. The CDR3 nucleotides read TGTGCCAGCAGCGTAGGGGAAGGGGGCTCCCCCCTAAATGAGCAGTTCTTC. Translating it yields CASSVGEGGSPLNEQFF.

This clone was observed a handful of times. The chain combines TRBV11-1 with TRBJ1-1, with D perhaps TRBD1 (5 bases). Deletions cut 8 bases from V and 2 bases from J, with 12 bases between. The length of the CDR3 is 13 residues. CDR1 SGHAT and CDR2 FQDESV come from the germline V gene (reference sequence). The chain's CDR3 is CASPRVPNTEAFF. The CDR3 DNA sequence: TGTGCCAGCCCCAGGGTCCCAAACACTGAAGCTTTCTTT.

This clone was picked up a small number of times. The chain uses TRBV6-5 and TRBJ2-7, with D possibly matching TRBD1 (6 bases). Germline CDR1 is MNHEY and CDR2 is SVGAGI. CDR3 length: 12 residues. V was shortened by 6 bases and J by 2 bases, with 8 bases between the two germline ends. CDR3 sequence reads: CASSRDTYEQYF. The CDR3, as DNA: TGTGCCAGCAGCCGGGACACCTACGAGCAGTACTTC.

The sample holds a few counts of this clone. The chain recombines TRBV7-9 with TRBJ1-4, with 8 bases aligning to TRBD1. The V and J ends lost 0 bases and 8 bases, in that order; junction bases with no gene match: 5. Germline V gives CDR1 SEHNR, CDR2 FQNEAQ (reference sequence). There are 15 residues in the CDR3. DNA for the CDR3: TGTGCCAGCAGCTTAGCGGGGCCAGGGGGCGAAAAACTGTTTTTT. Its protein product is CASSLAGPGGEKLFF.

This clone was recorded only once. The chain couples TRBV28 to TRBJ2-6, with 8 bases matching TRBD2. Losses at the gene ends were 5 bases for V and 4 bases for J; bases not matched to a gene: 4. The CDR3 totals 15 residues. Germline-derived CDR1 and CDR2 are MDHEN and SYDVKM. This CDR3 is CASSPGGAGANVLTF. For the CDR3, the DNA is TGTGCCAGCAGTCCGGGGGGGGCAGGGGCCAACGTCCTGACTTTC.

The chain carries TRBV7-9 and TRBJ2-7; perhaps TRBD1 as D (6 bases). CDR1 SEHNR and CDR2 FQNEAQ come from the germline V gene (reference sequence). V shed 6 bases and J shed 2 bases, with 20 bases lying between them. The CDR3 covers 16 residues. CDR3 residues: CASSRDKGLGTYEQYF. Here the CDR3 DNA reads TGTGCCAGCAGTAGGGACAAGGGGTTGGGTACCTACGAGCAGTACTTC.

This chain uses TRBV4-1 with TRBJ2-3; D remains ambiguous. The V end lost 3 bases, the J end lost 0 bases, and 4 bases lay between the germline ends. Germline loops: CDR1 MGHRA, CDR2 YSYEKL. CDR3 size: 13 residues. The CDR3 reads CASSQESTDTQYF. CDR3 DNA: TGCGCCAGCAGCCAGGAGAGCACAGATACGCAGTATTTT.

The gene calls are TRBV18 and TRBJ2-1, with 8 bases fitting TRBD1. The CDR3 runs 16 residues. V trimming: 6 bases; J trimming: 8 bases; junction bases outside the gene matches: 15. The germline V gene has CDR1 KGHSH and CDR2 LQKENI. CDR3 nucleotides: TGTGCCAGCTCCCCGACAGGGGCCGGGGATAGGGATGAGCAGTTCTTC. This gives the protein CASSPTGAGDRDEQFF.

The DNA for the CDR3 is TGTGCCAGCAGTTACTCGCTGCGGGGCCACTACGAGCAGTACTTC. It codes for CASSYSLRGHYEQYF. The chain carries TRBV6-6 and TRBJ2-7; D possibly corresponds to TRBD2 (6 bases). The CDR3 totals 15 residues. V lost 0 bases and J lost 3, with 12 bases in between. Germline CDR1 and CDR2: MNHNY and SVGAGI (reference sequence).

CDR3 protein: CASSPRDRNSGNTIYF. As DNA, the CDR3 is TGTGCCAGCAGCCCCCGGGACAGGAATTCTGGAAACACCATATATTTT. The chain is built from TRBV3-1 (or the pseudogene TRBV3-2) and TRBJ1-3, with TRBD1 matching over 8 bases. The germline V gene encodes CDR1 LGHDT and CDR2 YNNKEL (reference sequence). This CDR3 region has 16 residues. Trimming took 4 bases from V and 1 from J; bases not matched to a gene: 6.

The chain combines TRBV29-1 with TRBJ1-1, with D possibly matching TRBD1 (5 bases). This CDR3 has 15 amino acids. The germline V gene encodes CDR1 SQVTM and CDR2 ANQGSEA. Trimming took off 3 bases at V and 1 base at J, with 15 bases between the two ends. Here the CDR3 reads CSVDPGWKGNTEAFF. The CDR3 DNA reads as TGCAGCGTTGACCCAGGGTGGAAGGGGAACACTGAAGCTTTCTTT.

This rearrangement joins TRBV29-1 to TRBJ2-1; D is possibly TRBD1 (6 bases). The V and J ends lost 4 bases and 6 bases respectively, with 13 bases between them. Germline CDR1 and CDR2: SQVTM and ANQGSEA. There are 13 residues in the CDR3. CDR3 in DNA: TGCAGCGTTGCCGTGGGGGCCTTCAATGAGCAGTTCTTC. Encoded protein: CSVAVGAFNEQFF.

This clone was counted once. V usage is TRBV6-6 and J usage is TRBJ1-1, with D tentatively TRBD1 (5 bases). There are 14 residues in the CDR3. Germline assignment: CDR1 MNHNY and CDR2 SVGAGI (reference sequence). V dropped 0 bases and J dropped 4 bases, with 9 bases sitting between them. For the CDR3, the DNA is TGTGCCAGCAGTTACTCCAGGGATGGCACTGAAGCTTTCTTT. Translation: CASSYSRDGTEAFF.

This clone appeared once. J is TRBJ1-4 and V is TRBV15, with 7 bases matching TRBD1. Germline V lookup: CDR1 LNHNV, CDR2 YYDKDF (reference sequence). J was trimmed by 1 base and V by 6 bases; bases with no gene match: 11. This CDR3 spans 17 amino acids. The chain's CDR3 is CATSPRGEFVTNEKLFF. The CDR3 DNA reads TGTGCCACCAGTCCCAGGGGGGAGTTTGTAACTAATGAAAAACTGTTTTTT.